Below are 12 T cell receptor beta chains sequenced from a single sample in a study of neurological immune-mediated disorders. TCRdb reprocessed the 5' RACE reads via MiXCR and lists one record per CDR3 protein. Of 50,000 to 75,000 distinct CDR3 sequences in the sample, approximately 4.1% are singletons; the top ten hold more than 2.5%. Sequencing used PBMCs. The receptor set was obtained from a man between 45 and 60 years old with multiple sclerosis.

This sequence joins TRBV4-3 and TRBJ1-1; D call uncertain. CDR1 is LGHNA and CDR2 is YSLEER in the germline V gene. V was cut by 1 base and J by 3 bases, with 6 bases left in between. CDR3 size: 13 residues. The CDR3 is CASSQARYTEAFF. CDR3 bases: TGCGCCAGCAGCCAAGCCCGTTACACTGAAGCTTTCTTT.

This clonotype was seen a handful of times. This rearrangement joins TRBV4-1 to TRBJ2-5; 8 nucleotides agree with TRBD1. This CDR3 region has 16 residues. From germline, CDR1 is MGHRA and CDR2 YSYEKL. Trimming at V came to 1 base and at J to 5 bases, leaving 9 bases not matched to a gene. The CDR3 DNA reads TGCGCCAGCAGCCAAGCCCCCAGGGGGCTTCGGGAGACCCAGTACTTC. This gives the protein CASSQAPRGLRETQYF.

This clonotype showed up many times. The chain has TRBV20-1 and TRBJ2-5, with D tentatively TRBD1 or TRBD2 (5 bases each). Germline V gene sequence: CDR1 DFQATT, CDR2 SNEGSKA (reference sequence). V dropped 3 bases and J dropped 4 bases, with 15 bases sitting between them. The CDR3 is made up of 14 amino acids. The CDR3 region has the DNA TGCAGTGCTAGGGACTCCGTGGGGCTAGAGACCCAGTACTTC. Amino acids: CSARDSVGLETQYF.

There are many counts of this clonotype. The chain has TRBV5-1 and TRBJ2-6, with 15 bases matching TRBD2. The CDR3 length is 20 residues. Germline V gene sequence: CDR1 SGHRS, CDR2 YFSETQ. The V and J ends lost 4 bases and 1 base, in that order; junction bases with no gene match: 9. The CDR3 sequence: CASSGTSGGTKDSGANVLTF. The CDR3 DNA sequence: TGCGCCAGCAGCGGGACTAGCGGGGGGACTAAAGATTCTGGGGCCAACGTCCTGACTTTC.

This clonotype was counted ten times or more. The CDR3 nucleotides are TGCAGTGCTAGGGGGAAGGGGGACCGTAATGAAAAACTGTTTTTT. It specifies CSARGKGDRNEKLFF. The chain employs TRBV20-1 and TRBJ1-4, with D perhaps matching TRBD1 (6 bases). Germline V gives CDR1 DFQATT, CDR2 SNEGSKA (reference sequence). The CDR3 covers 15 residues. Trimming shortened V by 3 bases and J by 4 bases, and 15 bases separated the two germline ends.

In its sample, this clonotype was seen many times. This chain joins TRBV7-2 and TRBJ2-5; the D gene could be TRBD1 or TRBD2 (5 bases each). Germline CDR1 SGHTA, CDR2 FQGNSA. This CDR3 is 13 amino acids long. Trimming stripped 4 bases from V and 7 bases from J, with 13 bases between. CDR3 DNA sequence: TGTGCCAGCAGCTCCGGGACCGCGGGGACCCAGTACTTC. This sequence encodes CASSSGTAGTQYF.

There are many counts of this clonotype. The chain is built from TRBV5-1 and TRBJ1-4; unclear D gene. Trimming removed 5 bases at V and 0 bases at J, with 8 bases between. CDR3 length: 14 amino acids. Germline assignment: CDR1 SGHRS and CDR2 YFSETQ. The CDR3 DNA sequence: TGCGCCAGCAGGTCCCTAGCAACTAATGAAAAACTGTTTTTT. This encodes CASRSLATNEKLFF.

This clonotype was recorded at least ten times. The chain carries TRBV20-1 and TRBJ2-5; 7 nucleotides agree with TRBD1. CDR3 size: 14 residues. Unmatched junction bases numbered 8, after V lost 2 bases and J lost 5 bases. Germline V CDR1 and CDR2: DFQATT, SNEGSKA (reference sequence). DNA for the CDR3: TGCAGTGCTAGACACAGGGGTGGGCTGGAGACCCAGTACTTC. Translating gives CSARHRGGLETQYF.

This clonotype was detected only a few times. The chain employs TRBV5-1 and TRBJ1-2, with D uncertain. From germline, CDR1 is SGHRS and CDR2 YFSETQ. The CDR3 has 15 amino acids. V dropped 2 bases and J dropped 6 bases, with 17 bases sitting between them. The CDR3 here is CASSFTQTDPNGYTF. In DNA form, the CDR3 reads TGCGCCAGCAGCTTCACCCAAACAGACCCTAATGGCTACACCTTC.

This clonotype was found many times. The chain links TRBV12-3 or TRBV12-4 to TRBJ2-7; 8 bases line up with TRBD2. CDR3 length: 15 amino acids. The V gene end was trimmed by 5 bases and the J gene end by 4 bases; junction bases not matched to a gene: 10. Here the CDR3 reads CASSLAGGGRYEQYF. DNA for the CDR3: TGTGCCAGCAGTCTTGCCGGGGGGGGACGGTACGAGCAGTACTTC.

This clonotype was found many times. The chain has TRBV5-1 and TRBJ1-1; 8 bases are a match to TRBD1. Germline lookup yields CDR1 SGHRS and CDR2 YFSETQ. The J segment lost 4 bases and the V segment lost 1 base, leaving 3 bases of the junction unmatched. The CDR3 totals 14 residues. This chain's CDR3 is CASSLITGGTEAFF. The CDR3 bases are TGCGCCAGCAGCTTGATCACAGGGGGCACTGAAGCTTTCTTT.

The chain carries TRBV6-2 or TRBV6-3 and TRBJ2-7, with TRBD2 matching 8 bases. The CDR3 is 17 amino acids. J gave up 1 base and V 0 bases, and 8 bases lay outside the gene matches. Looked up from germline, CDR1 is MNHEY and CDR2 is SVGEGT. CDR3 residues: CASSYSIGAGESYEQYF. Here the CDR3 DNA reads TGTGCCAGCAGTTACTCGATCGGAGCGGGGGAATCCTACGAGCAGTACTTC.